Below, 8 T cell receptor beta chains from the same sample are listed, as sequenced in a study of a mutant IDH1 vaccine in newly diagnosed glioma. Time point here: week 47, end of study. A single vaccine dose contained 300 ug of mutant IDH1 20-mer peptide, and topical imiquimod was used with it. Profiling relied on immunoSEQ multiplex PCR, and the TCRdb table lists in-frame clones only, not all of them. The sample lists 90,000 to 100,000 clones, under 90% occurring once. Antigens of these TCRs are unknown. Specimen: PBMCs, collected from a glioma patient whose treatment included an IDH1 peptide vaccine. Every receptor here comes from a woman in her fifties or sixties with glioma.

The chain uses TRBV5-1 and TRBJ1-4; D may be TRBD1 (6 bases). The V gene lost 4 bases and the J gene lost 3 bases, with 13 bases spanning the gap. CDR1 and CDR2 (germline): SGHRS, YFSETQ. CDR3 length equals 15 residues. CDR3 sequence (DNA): TGCGCCAGCAGCCAACAGGGAAGGCCTAATGAAAAACTGTTTTTT. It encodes CASSQQGRPNEKLFF.

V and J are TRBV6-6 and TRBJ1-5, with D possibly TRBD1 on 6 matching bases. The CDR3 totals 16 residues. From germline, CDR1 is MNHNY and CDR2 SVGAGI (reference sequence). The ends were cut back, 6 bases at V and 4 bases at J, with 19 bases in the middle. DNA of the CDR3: TGTGCCAGCAGCCACTCTCGGGGGCCAACGAATCAGCCCCAGCATTTT. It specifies CASSHSRGPTNQPQHF.

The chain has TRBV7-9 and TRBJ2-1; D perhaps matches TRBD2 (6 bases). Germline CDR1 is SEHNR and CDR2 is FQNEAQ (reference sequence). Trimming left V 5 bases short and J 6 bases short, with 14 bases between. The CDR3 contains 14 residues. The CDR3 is CASSVSGSGNEQFF. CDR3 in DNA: TGTGCCAGCAGCGTTAGCGGCTCGGGCAATGAGCAGTTCTTC.

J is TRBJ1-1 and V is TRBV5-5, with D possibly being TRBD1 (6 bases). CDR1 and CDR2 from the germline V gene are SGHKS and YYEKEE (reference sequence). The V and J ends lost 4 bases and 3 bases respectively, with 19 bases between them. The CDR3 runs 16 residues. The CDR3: CASSLTWTELDTEAFF. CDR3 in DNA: TGTGCCAGCAGCCTGACATGGACAGAGTTGGACACTGAAGCTTTCTTT.

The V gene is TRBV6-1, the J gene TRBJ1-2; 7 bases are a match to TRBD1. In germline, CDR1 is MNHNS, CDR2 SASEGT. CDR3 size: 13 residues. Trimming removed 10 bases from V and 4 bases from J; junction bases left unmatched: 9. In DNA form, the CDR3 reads TGTGCCACCGCCGGGACAGCCCTCTATGGCTACACCTTC. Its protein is CATAGTALYGYTF.

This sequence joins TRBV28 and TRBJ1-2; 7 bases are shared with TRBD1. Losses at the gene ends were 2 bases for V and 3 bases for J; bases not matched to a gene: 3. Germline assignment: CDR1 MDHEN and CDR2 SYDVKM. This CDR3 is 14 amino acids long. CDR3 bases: TGTGCCAGCAGTTTAGACAGGGCGGACTATGGCTACACCTTC. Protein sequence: CASSLDRADYGYTF.

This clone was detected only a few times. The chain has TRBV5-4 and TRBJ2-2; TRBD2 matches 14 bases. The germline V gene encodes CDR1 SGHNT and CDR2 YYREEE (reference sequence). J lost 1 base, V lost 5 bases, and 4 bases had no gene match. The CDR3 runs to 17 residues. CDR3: CASRHGTSGGNTGELFF. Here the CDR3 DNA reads TGTGCCAGCAGGCACGGGACTAGCGGGGGGAACACCGGGGAGCTGTTTTTT. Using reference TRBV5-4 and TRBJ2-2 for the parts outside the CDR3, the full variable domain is ETGVTQSPTHLIKTRGQQVTLRCSSQSGHNTVSWYQQALGQGPQFIFQYYREEENGRGNFPPRFSGLQFPNYSSELNVNALELDDSALYLCASRHGTSGGNTGELFFGEGSRLTVL.

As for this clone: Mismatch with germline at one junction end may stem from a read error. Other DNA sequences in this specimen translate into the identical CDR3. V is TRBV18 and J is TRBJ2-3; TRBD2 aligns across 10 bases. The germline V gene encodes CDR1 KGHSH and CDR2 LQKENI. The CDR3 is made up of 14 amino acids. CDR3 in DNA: TGTGCCAGTAGGACTAGCGGAAACACAGATACACAGTATTTT. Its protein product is CASRTSGNTDTQYF.